This T cell receptor (beta chain) was documented in a study of shared T cell receptors in the human thymus. With 3 bases removed from V and 10 bases from J, the gap between germline ends came to 15 bases. Germline CDR1 is LNHDA and CDR2 is SQIVND (reference sequence). This CDR3 has 13 residues. TCRdb's table, derived via immunoSEQ multiplex PCR, lists solely in-frame clones and lacks some. The table lists 500,000 to 850,000 clones, more than 75% of them singletons. The same data also went into a second study, on human thymus T cells.

The source of this sequence is a boy in the first two years of life with a congenital heart defect. The chain recombines TRBV19 with TRBJ1-1; weak D call: TRBD1 (6 bases). The material sequenced was thymocytes. The CDR3 DNA is TGTGCCAGTAGTATGGTAGGGCAGGGGACAGCTTTCTTT. Its translation is CASSMVGQGTAFF.